This T cell receptor (beta chain) was profiled in a study of T cell responses to AZD1222 COVID-19 vaccine (dated by TCRdb to 2020 to 2022). For context, the study as a whole: A total of approximately 240 trial participants underwent TCR sequencing, of whom around 200 received two doses of AZD1222 and about 26 received two doses of the MenACWY control vaccine. Trial participants were enrolled by age into subgroups of 18-55, 56-69 and 70-plus years, and about 150, 27 and 61 TCR-sequenced participants, respectively, were included in these subgroups. The investigation overall reported the following: CD4 TCRs associated with the vaccine covered the entire spike protein, and the dominant responses were in regions 160-218 and 743-854. In the small 56-69-year group, the increase in depth fell short of significance, most likely because of low power. After two AZD1222 doses, both the breadth and the depth of spike-specific TCRs were significantly higher than at day 0 and than in MenACWY recipients. Conclusions about previously exposed vaccinees were limited because only six AZD1222 recipients were SARS-CoV-2 seropositive at baseline. Nearly half of unique spike-specific TCRs reportedly recognized epitopes outside regions mutated in the B.1.351 and B.1.1.7 variants. Because no day 14 peak-response samples were available, the repertoires could be characterized only after the peak T cell response. Most participants were white British and females outnumbered males, and the authors suggested that clonal diversity may have been underestimated.

About this clone itself: Its binding antigen is unknown. Qualities for individual bases were not recorded, and no much larger clone is one base off.

V is cut by 8 bases and J by 5 bases, and the space between the germline ends is 12 bases. Reading the germline V gene (reference sequence) gives CDR1 PRHDT and CDR2 FYEKMQ. From the cysteine through the phenylalanine, the CDR3 covers 12 amino acids. The kept DNA is CDR3 alone, 36 bases in frame from the first base. According to the study, the label for this sample's time point signals: about 28 days (+/-7) after the second vaccine dose. AZD1222 recipients with second doses at about 4 weeks or about 12 weeks were pooled, because spike-specific TCR depth and breadth did not differ between schedules. The vaccinee samples were drawn from two UK trials, COV001 and COV002, one of which was a single-blind randomized controlled phase 2/3 trial testing AZD1222 (ChAdOx1 nCoV-19) in healthy adults. For TCRbeta chain sequencing, PBMC samples from trial participants were taken at day 0 and at day 28 after the second dose.

The CDR3 regions of human TCRbeta chains were analyzed by immunosequencing. In the authors' own workflow: Repertoire TCRs were matched against a reference library of SARS-CoV-2-specific TCRs generated with the MIRA antigen-specificity platform. Breadth was defined as the fraction of unique TCRs that were SARS-CoV-2-associated. Depth was defined as the fraction of total T cells that were SARS-CoV-2-associated. Using the MIRA data, each spike-specific TCR was assigned both to the spike region to which the TCR was reactive and to a CD4 or CD8 class. Log10-transformed breadth and depth values were compared by one-way ANOVA with Sidak's multiple comparisons tests. Not all clones reach the TCRdb copy of this immuneACCESS table, which keeps in-frame sequences only. Checked studies attribute under half of the gap to unresolved V genes and leave the rest unexplained. That table is the source of V, J and clone size, and D and trimming were worked out from the DNA. For this sample the table gives 130,000 or so clones, of which approximately 90% were detected only once. The biggest ten clones account for around 2.9% of the sample.

The sequence came from an adult who received the AZD1222 COVID-19 vaccine. This specimen was peripheral blood, taken 28 days after the second AZD1222 dose. The rearranged chain carries TRBV13 and TRBJ1-1; D gene: possibly TRBD1, on 5 matching bases. The base sequence is TGTGCCAGCGGCGGGGGAGGGACTGAAGCTTTCTTT. It translates to CASGGGGTEAFF.